This entry is about one T cell receptor beta chain. This sample was included in a study of blood T cell repertoires in COVID-19. Study details: From the United States, Italy and Spain came samples of acute and convalescent COVID-19.

During active infection, Seattle patients enrolled and were then monitored through disease. This CDR3 is 18 amino acids long. Germline-derived CDR1 and CDR2 are LNHNV and YYDKDF (reference sequence). The trim removed 2 bases at V and 5 bases at J, leaving 6 bases unmatched. Study processing details: Reference gene primer amplification gave estimated nucleated cell counts. Clones were read by immunoSEQ multiplex PCR, and TCRdb kept only the in-frame ones, dropping some. The DNA gave D and trimming, while V, J and clone size come from that table. This sample has some 200,000 clones, with 82% found just once.

The origin of this receptor is a woman in her 70s with COVID-19, enrolled during active disease. The V call is TRBV15, the J call TRBJ2-1; 16 nucleotides match TRBD2. Input material: peripheral blood. CDR3 sequence: CATSRSVGTSGRDNEQFF. The CDR3, as DNA: TGTGCCACCAGCAGATCGGTTGGGACTAGCGGGAGGGACAATGAGCAGTTCTTC.